The 13 T cell receptor beta chains listed next were all sequenced from one sample in a study of neurological immune-mediated disorders. Via MiXCR, TCRdb re-called the 5' RACE reads, giving one row per CDR3 protein. The table shows 25,000 to 40,000 distinct CDR3 sequences, with less than 1.6% occurring only once. The sample was PBMCs. Receptors were obtained from a woman aged 25 to 39 with multiple sclerosis.

The table lists this clonotype with many counts. CDR3 protein: CASNSPGLGVDTQYF. CDR3 DNA sequence: TGTGCCAGCAATTCCCCGGGACTAGGAGTCGACACGCAGTATTTT. The chain employs TRBV6-5 and TRBJ2-3; 8 nucleotides agree with TRBD2. The V gene end was trimmed by 7 bases and the J gene end by 9 bases; junction bases not matched to a gene: 15. The germline gives CDR1 MNHEY, CDR2 SVGAGI. The CDR3 is 15 residues long.

Ten or more counts support this clonotype. The chain couples TRBV12-3 or TRBV12-4 to TRBJ2-3; TRBD2 matches at 9 bases. This CDR3 spans 14 amino acids. V was pared by 5 bases and J by 3 bases, with 3 bases of the junction left unmatched. CDR3 DNA: TGTGCCAGCAGTCTTAGCGGGGGAACAGATACGCAGTATTTT. Its protein product is CASSLSGGTDTQYF.

The sample holds many counts of this clonotype. The V call is TRBV20-1, the J call TRBJ1-1; D unclear. Trimming took 0 bases from V and 0 from J, leaving 5 bases between them. The CDR3 totals 13 residues. Per germline, CDR1 DFQATT and CDR2 SNEGSKA (reference sequence). The CDR3 loop is CSARDPLNTEAFF. The CDR3 DNA is TGCAGTGCTAGAGATCCCTTGAACACTGAAGCTTTCTTT.

This clonotype was seen at least ten times. The V gene is TRBV7-2, the J gene TRBJ2-1; D is unclear. The germline CDR1 and CDR2 sequences are SGHTA and FQGNSA. V shed 5 bases and J shed 7 bases, with 12 bases lying between them. CDR3 length: 13 residues. In DNA, the CDR3 is TGTGCCAGCAGCCGCCCCGAAGTAAATGAGCAGTTCTTC. Translated: CASSRPEVNEQFF. The full variable domain, rest sourced from reference TRBV7-2 and TRBJ2-1, is GAGVSQSPSNKVTEKGKDVELRCDPISGHTALYWYRQSLGQGLEFLIYFQGNSAPDKSGLPSDRFSAERTGGSVSTLTIQRTQQEDSAVYLCASSRPEVNEQFFGPGTRLTVL.

Many counts were recorded for this clonotype. The chain combines TRBV3-1 with TRBJ1-2; D unclear. Looked up from germline, CDR1 is LGHDT and CDR2 is YNNKEL (reference sequence). This CDR3 contains 13 residues. Trimming cost V 1 base and J 6 bases, with 9 bases left between them. The CDR3: CASSQGGSHGYTF. The CDR3 DNA is TGTGCCAGCAGCCAAGGAGGTTCGCATGGCTACACCTTC.

This clonotype was found many times. A much more abundant neighbour one base away suggests this may be a read error. The conserved phenylalanine or tryptophan normally closing the CDR3 is absent here, so this likely arose from a read error. CDR3 sequence reads: CASSQLGGYEQFC. As DNA, the CDR3 is TGCGCCAGCAGCCAATTGGGAGGTTATGAGCAGTTCTGC. V is TRBV4-3 and J is TRBJ2-1; maybe TRBD2 (6 bases). This CDR3 comprises 13 residues. Trimming removed 2 bases at V and 8 bases at J, with 10 bases between. Germline V gene data show CDR1 as LGHNA and CDR2 as YSLEER.

This clonotype has a count of ten or more. V and J are TRBV25-1 and TRBJ2-2, with 9 bases identical to TRBD1. Germline CDR1 reads MGHDK; CDR2 reads SYGVNS. The CDR3 is 15 amino acids. With 5 bases clipped from V and 6 bases from J, the junction kept 7 bases outside the gene matches. Written as DNA, the CDR3 is TGTGCCAGCAGTACCTCCGGGACAGGGCCCGGGGAGCTGTTTTTT. This encodes CASSTSGTGPGELFF.

This clonotype was observed at least ten times. The V call is TRBV20-1, the J call TRBJ1-2, with D perhaps matching TRBD1 (5 bases). Germline V gene lookup returns CDR1 DFQATT and CDR2 SNEGSKA (reference sequence). The V and J ends lost 1 base and 5 bases respectively, with 11 bases between them. The CDR3 has 13 residues. In DNA, the CDR3 is TGCAGTGCTAGAGTGACAGCTACTTATGGCTACACCTTC. Encoded protein: CSARVTATYGYTF.

This clonotype was seen many times. The rearrangement links TRBV20-1 to TRBJ1-5; D may be TRBD1 (6 bases). Germline V gene lookup returns CDR1 DFQATT and CDR2 SNEGSKA (reference sequence). The CDR3 runs to 14 residues. V gave up 0 bases and J gave up 4 bases, with 10 bases separating them. CDR3: CSARDRGGNQPQHF. CDR3 nucleotide sequence: TGCAGTGCTAGAGATAGAGGGGGAAATCAGCCCCAGCATTTT.

This clonotype was detected many times. The chain joins TRBV20-1 to TRBJ2-3; D is unresolved. Germline CDR1 and CDR2: DFQATT and SNEGSKA (reference sequence). Between the trimmed V and J ends, which lost 0 bases and 1 base, there was a span of 11 bases. The CDR3 is made up of 15 amino acids. CDR3 nucleotide sequence: TGCAGTGCTAGAGATCGCTCCCGCCGCACAGATACGCAGTATTTT. Translation: CSARDRSRRTDTQYF.

This clonotype was counted many times. CDR3 nucleotide sequence: TGCAGTGCTAGGGGGACAGGTAACACTGAAGCTTTCTTT. It codes for CSARGTGNTEAFF. This sequence joins TRBV20-1 and TRBJ1-1, with 8 bases aligning to TRBD1. The CDR3 has 13 amino acids. Germline V gives CDR1 DFQATT, CDR2 SNEGSKA (reference sequence). Unmatched junction bases numbered 2, after V lost 3 bases and J lost 2 bases.

This clonotype was detected ten times or more. The chain links TRBV29-1 to TRBJ1-3; no reliable D call. From germline, CDR1 is SQVTM and CDR2 ANQGSEA. V was pared by 5 bases and J by 6 bases, with 11 bases between. The CDR3 contains 12 residues. The CDR3 sequence: CSVWLAVNTIYF. The CDR3 nucleotides read TGCAGCGTTTGGTTAGCGGTAAACACCATATATTTT.

This clonotype came up many times. The V gene is TRBV24-1, the J gene TRBJ1-1; D is unclear. This CDR3 is 13 amino acids long. Germline V lookup: CDR1 KGHDR, CDR2 SFDVKD. V was cut by 7 bases and J by 0 bases, with 8 bases left in between. This chain's CDR3 is CATRDPLNTEAFF. CDR3 nucleotides: TGTGCCACCAGGGACCCCTTGAACACTGAAGCTTTCTTT.